This T cell receptor (beta chain) was captured by sequencing in a study of regulatory T cells in long-lasting Graves disease. Overall study findings and caveats: Sampling was limited to peripheral blood rather than thyroid tissue.

This clonotype turned up a few times. Its antigen is currently unknown. HTBI primers from iRepertoire and Arm-PCR of CDR3 regions yielded the TCR beta libraries. From the multiplex PCR reads, TCRdb called clonotypes with MiXCR, one entry per CDR3 protein. The profile covers around 240,000 distinct CDR3 sequences, with 18% appearing a single time and 14% taken by the ten largest. This CDR3 spans 14 amino acids. Trimming left V 3 bases short and J 5 bases short, with 14 bases between. Per germline, CDR1 DFQATT and CDR2 SNEGSKA (reference sequence). Time point denoted: newly diagnosed GD, antithyroid drugs for less than 3 months. Isolated PBMC RNA provided the starting material for the TCR library. These data also featured in a second study, about T cells in Graves' hyperthyroidism and ophthalmopathy.

The sequenced sample was peripheral blood mononuclear cells (PBMCs), obtained at new diagnosis, from a patient treated with antithyroid drugs. The chain carries TRBV20-1 and TRBJ1-5; D might be TRBD1 (6 bases). This receptor was obtained from a woman in her thirties with Graves disease. The CDR3 is CSASWGAGDQPQHF. DNA for the CDR3: TGCAGTGCTAGTTGGGGGGCAGGCGATCAGCCCCAGCATTTT.